The 21 T cell receptor beta chains listed next were all sequenced from one sample in a study of naive and memory T cell subsets. No antigen has been assigned to these receptors. Findings and limits, study-wide: A few larger clonotypes appeared in naive repertoires, especially CD8, possibly memory cells re-expressing CD45RA.

The beta constant-region primer was an equimolar mix of two oligonucleotides covering TRBC1 and TRBC2. Four rounds of PCR amplified the ligated cDNA using nested alpha and beta constant-region primers plus SP2. TCRdb recomputed calls from the UMI-ligation and nested PCR reads with MiXCR, one row per CDR3 protein. The data hold 150,000 or so distinct CDR3 sequences, with roughly 22% observed a single time. Sequenced input: naive CD4+ T cells from blood. These receptors all stem from a human donor in good health.

This clonotype was seen more than once but under ten times. CDR3 amino acids: CASSYVGGSNSPLHF. For the CDR3, the DNA is TGTGCCAGCAGTTACGTTGGGGGCAGTAATTCACCCCTCCACTTT. This chain connects TRBV6-5 to TRBJ1-6, with D tentatively TRBD1 (6 bases). Trimming removed 2 bases at V and 6 bases at J, with 11 bases between. Germline-derived CDR1 and CDR2 are MNHEY and SVGAGI. The CDR3 sequence is 15 residues long.

The chain uses TRBV7-2 and TRBJ2-2, with TRBD2 matching 9 bases. Germline-derived CDR1 and CDR2 are SGHTA and FQGNSA. The ends lost 4 bases at V and 6 bases at J; junction bases unmatched: 3. The CDR3 spans 14 residues. The CDR3, as DNA: TGTGCCAGCAGCTGGGGACTAGCATCCGGGGAGCTGTTTTTT. As protein: CASSWGLASGELFF.

This clonotype was observed at least ten times. The chain couples TRBV28 to TRBJ1-2; the match to TRBD1 covers 8 bases. The CDR3 sequence is 13 residues long. Trimming took 5 bases from V and 4 from J; bases not matched to a gene: 3. Germline values: CDR1 MDHEN, CDR2 SYDVKM. Written as DNA, the CDR3 is TGTGCCAGCAGTCCGGACAGGGTCTATGGCTACACCTTC. Translated, it gives CASSPDRVYGYTF.

This clonotype was seen many times. CDR3 amino acids: CASSVADRTDTQYF. The CDR3 nucleotides are TGTGCCAGCAGCGTAGCCGACCGCACAGATACGCAGTATTTT. This chain links TRBV9 with TRBJ2-3; D not certain. V lost 0 bases, J lost 1 base, and 6 bases lay in between. CDR1 and CDR2 from the germline V gene are SGDLS and YYNGEE. This CDR3 is built from 14 residues. Full variable domain (outside the CDR3, taken from reference TRBV9 and TRBJ2-3): DSGVTQTPKHLITATGQRVTLRCSPRSGDLSVYWYQQSLDQGLQFLIQYYNGEERAKGNILERFSAQQFPDLHSELNLSSLELGDSALYFCASSVADRTDTQYFGPGTRLTVL.

The chain recombines TRBV20-1 with TRBJ2-3, with TRBD1 matching 8 bases. In germline, CDR1 is DFQATT, CDR2 SNEGSKA (reference sequence). After removal of 5 bases from V and 3 bases from J, the junction contained 4 bases not matched to a gene. The CDR3 contains 13 residues. CDR3 in amino acids: CSASTGVTDTQYF. The CDR3 nucleotides are TGCAGTGCTTCGACAGGGGTAACAGATACGCAGTATTTT.

This clonotype was observed a handful of times. The chain recombines TRBV6-2 or TRBV6-3 with TRBJ2-7; D unresolved. The germline V gene has CDR1 MNHEY and CDR2 SVGEGT. Trimming pared 5 bases from V and 2 bases from J, leaving 10 bases between. There are 13 residues in the CDR3. The CDR3 protein is CASSRADTYEQYF. In nucleotides, the CDR3 is TGTGCCAGCAGTAGGGCCGATACCTACGAGCAGTACTTC.

This clonotype has just a few counts. CDR3 nucleotides: TGTGCCAGCATGGGGGGCGGAACTAGCACAGATACGCAGTATTTT. The encoded protein is CASMGGGTSTDTQYF. The chain carries TRBV6-1 and TRBJ2-3; D might be TRBD1 or TRBD2, each matching 6 bases. The CDR3 totals 15 residues. Trimming removed 7 bases from V and 0 bases from J, with 14 bases in between. Germline CDR1 MNHNS, CDR2 SASEGT.

This clonotype was counted ten times or more. The J gene is TRBJ2-7, the V gene TRBV28; a weak D match, TRBD1 (5 bases). V lost 5 bases and J 2 bases, leaving 13 bases between the germline ends. This CDR3 spans 14 amino acids. Germline V gene sequence: CDR1 MDHEN, CDR2 SYDVKM. The CDR3 DNA reads TGTGCCAGCAGTGAAAGGACACCACCCTACGAGCAGTACTTC. Translating it yields CASSERTPPYEQYF.

This clonotype was detected many times. V usage is TRBV12-3 or TRBV12-4 and J usage is TRBJ2-4; 7 bases match TRBD1. The CDR3 sequence is 14 residues long. With V trimmed by 7 bases and J by 6 bases, 9 bases remained unmatched. The CDR3 protein is CASTPDRVGNIQYF. DNA of the CDR3: TGTGCCAGCACCCCCGACAGGGTTGGAAACATTCAGTACTTC.

This clonotype showed up just a few times. V and J are TRBV24-1 and TRBJ2-3; 11 bases agree with TRBD2. CDR1 is KGHDR and CDR2 is SFDVKD in the germline V gene. The CDR3 is made up of 17 amino acids. J was trimmed by 0 bases and V by 3 bases; bases with no gene match: 4. CDR3 region: CATSDLTSGDSTDTQYF. The CDR3, as DNA: TGTGCCACCAGTGATCTGACTAGCGGGGATAGCACAGATACGCAGTATTTT.

This clonotype was recorded many times. This sequence joins TRBV24-1 and TRBJ2-2, with TRBD1 as a possible D gene (5 bases). This CDR3 contains 18 residues. CDR1 and CDR2 from the germline V gene are KGHDR and SFDVKD. With 0 bases removed from V and 1 base from J, the gap between germline ends came to 14 bases. The CDR3 DNA is TGTGCCACCAGTGATTTGCCAGGGTGGGCAGAGAACACCGGGGAGCTGTTTTTT. This sequence encodes CATSDLPGWAENTGELFF.

The rearrangement uses TRBV7-9 and TRBJ2-1; 10 bases are a match to TRBD2. CDR3 length: 15 residues. Germline trimming cut 5 bases from V and 9 bases from J; bases unmatched to any gene: 10. From germline, CDR1 is SEHNR and CDR2 FQNEAQ (reference sequence). The chain's CDR3 is CASSPQTSGSAEQFF. The CDR3 DNA is TGTGCCAGCAGCCCCCAGACTAGCGGGTCTGCTGAGCAGTTCTTC.

This clonotype was counted only a few times. One end of the junction does not line up with germline, which may come from a read error. The chain carries TRBV20-1 and TRBJ2-1; TRBD2 aligns across 9 bases. CDR1 and CDR2 from the germline V gene are DFQATT and SNEGSKA (reference sequence). The CDR3 totals 18 residues. CDR3 amino acids: CSALQFPPSGLAMNEQSF. In nucleotides, the CDR3 is TGCAGTGCTCTCCAATTCCCGCCGTCGGGACTAGCCATGAATGAGCAGTCCTTC.

This clonotype was seen only a few times. The chain employs TRBV24-1 and TRBJ1-5; possibly TRBD1 for D (5 bases). CDR1 is KGHDR and CDR2 is SFDVKD in the germline V gene. CDR3 length: 15 amino acids. Trimming left V 9 bases short and J 0 bases short, with 14 bases between. CDR3 DNA sequence: TGTGCCACCGGCGGGGGATTCGGTAGCAATCAGCCCCAGCATTTT. Its translation: CATGGGFGSNQPQHF.

In its sample, this clonotype was seen many times. The CDR3 sequence is CASSLASGSYEQYF. CDR3 DNA: TGTGCCAGCAGTTTGGCTAGCGGGTCCTACGAGCAGTACTTC. The J gene is TRBJ2-7, the V gene TRBV6-6; 8 nucleotides match TRBD2. The CDR3 is made up of 14 amino acids. CDR1 and CDR2 from the germline V gene are MNHNY and SVGAGI (reference sequence). The V segment lost 4 bases and the J segment 1 base; nucleotides outside the gene matches: 3.

The rearrangement links TRBV5-6 to TRBJ2-5; D might be TRBD1 or TRBD2, each matching 5 bases. Germline lookup yields CDR1 SGHDT and CDR2 YYEEEE. Trimming removed 5 bases from V and 2 bases from J, with 13 bases in between. The CDR3 runs 14 residues. CDR3 protein: CASSSTGRQETQYF. DNA for the CDR3: TGTGCCAGCAGTTCCACGGGACGGCAAGAGACCCAGTACTTC.

This clonotype was seen only a few times. This chain links TRBV24-1 with TRBJ2-3; 12 bases agree with TRBD2. The CDR3 consists of 15 residues. Germline V gene lookup returns CDR1 KGHDR and CDR2 SFDVKD. The V and J ends lost 4 bases and 6 bases, in that order; junction bases with no gene match: 4. The CDR3: CATSDLAGGHDTQYF. Written as DNA, the CDR3 is TGTGCCACCAGTGACCTAGCGGGAGGGCATGATACGCAGTATTTT.

Ten or more counts support this clonotype. The genes are TRBV6-5 and TRBJ2-5; D perhaps matches TRBD1 (5 bases). The V gene's germline CDR1 is MNHEY and CDR2 SVGAGI. The V gene lost 0 bases and the J gene lost 5 bases, with 13 bases spanning the gap. CDR3 length equals 15 residues. The CDR3, as DNA: TGTGCCAGCAGTTACTCGCGACAGAGCTACGAGACCCAGTACTTC. Amino acid sequence: CASSYSRQSYETQYF.

The chain has TRBV29-1 and TRBJ2-1, with 8 bases aligning to TRBD2. The CDR3 runs 15 residues. Germline V lookup: CDR1 SQVTM, CDR2 ANQGSEA. The ends lost 1 base at V and 9 bases at J; junction bases unmatched: 11. The CDR3 is CSVEAGGVNGAEQFF. As DNA, the CDR3 is TGCAGCGTTGAAGCCGGGGGGGTAAACGGCGCTGAGCAGTTCTTC.

This clonotype showed up just a few times. The rearrangement links TRBV25-1 to TRBJ2-3, with 7 bases aligning to TRBD2. The CDR3 is 15 residues long. The junction had 5 bases not matched to a gene; V was cut back by 3 bases and J by 2 bases. Germline CDR1 reads MGHDK; CDR2 reads SYGVNS. The DNA of the CDR3 is TGTGCCAGCAGTGAGCGAGCGGGACTCACAGATACGCAGTATTTT. It translates to CASSERAGLTDTQYF.

The chain uses TRBV3-1 and TRBJ1-4, with D unresolved. Germline-derived CDR1 and CDR2 are LGHDT and YNNKEL (reference sequence). The V and J ends lost 1 base and 1 base respectively, with 7 bases between them. This CDR3 is 15 amino acids long. The CDR3 sequence: CASSQGRRTNEKLFF. For the CDR3, the DNA is TGTGCCAGCAGCCAAGGGAGAAGAACTAATGAAAAACTGTTTTTT.